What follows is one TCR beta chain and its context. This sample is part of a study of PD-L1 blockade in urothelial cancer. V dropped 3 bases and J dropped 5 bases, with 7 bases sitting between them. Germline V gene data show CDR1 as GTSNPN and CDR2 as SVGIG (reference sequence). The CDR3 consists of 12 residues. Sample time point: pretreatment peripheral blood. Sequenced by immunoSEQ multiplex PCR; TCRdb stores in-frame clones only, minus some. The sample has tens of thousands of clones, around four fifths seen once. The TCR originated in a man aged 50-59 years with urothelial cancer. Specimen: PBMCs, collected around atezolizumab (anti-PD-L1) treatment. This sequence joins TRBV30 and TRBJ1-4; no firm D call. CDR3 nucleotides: TGTGCCTGGAGAACTTGGAATGAAAAACTGTTTTTT. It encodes CAWRTWNEKLFF. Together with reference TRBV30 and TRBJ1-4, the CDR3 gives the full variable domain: SQTIHQWPATLVQPVGSPLSLECTVEGTSNPNLYWYRQAAGRGLQLLFYSVGIGQISSEVPQNLSASRPQDRQFILSSKKLLLSDSGFYLCAWRTWNEKLFFGSGTQLSVL.